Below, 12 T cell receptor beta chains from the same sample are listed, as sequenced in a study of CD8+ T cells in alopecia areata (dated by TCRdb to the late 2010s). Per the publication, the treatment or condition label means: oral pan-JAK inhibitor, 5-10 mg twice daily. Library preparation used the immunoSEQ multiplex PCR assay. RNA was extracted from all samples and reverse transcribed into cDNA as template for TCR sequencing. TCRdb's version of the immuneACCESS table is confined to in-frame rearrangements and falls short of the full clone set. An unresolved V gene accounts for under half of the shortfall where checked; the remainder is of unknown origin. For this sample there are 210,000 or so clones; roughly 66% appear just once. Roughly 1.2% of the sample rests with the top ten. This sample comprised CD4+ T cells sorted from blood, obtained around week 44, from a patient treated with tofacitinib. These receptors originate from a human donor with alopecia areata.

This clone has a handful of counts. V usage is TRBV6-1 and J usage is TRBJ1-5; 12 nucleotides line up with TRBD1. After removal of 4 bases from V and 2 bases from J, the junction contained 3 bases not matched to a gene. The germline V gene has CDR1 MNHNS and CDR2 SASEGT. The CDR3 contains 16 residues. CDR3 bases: TGTGCCAGCAGTGGAGGGACAGGGGGCGGCAATCAGCCCCAGCATTTT. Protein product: CASSGGTGGGNQPQHF.

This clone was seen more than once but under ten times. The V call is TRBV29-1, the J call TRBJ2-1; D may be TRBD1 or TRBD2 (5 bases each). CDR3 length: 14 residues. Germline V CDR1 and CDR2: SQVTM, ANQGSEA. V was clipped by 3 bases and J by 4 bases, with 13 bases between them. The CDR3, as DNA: TGCAGCGTTGACCGGGACGGTCTATACAATGAGCAGTTCTTC. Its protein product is CSVDRDGLYNEQFF.

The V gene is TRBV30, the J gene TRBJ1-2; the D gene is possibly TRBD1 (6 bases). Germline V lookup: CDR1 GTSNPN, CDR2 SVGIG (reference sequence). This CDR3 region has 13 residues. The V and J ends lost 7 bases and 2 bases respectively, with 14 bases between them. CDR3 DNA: TGTGCCTCTACGAGGGGGGCCAACTATGGCTACACCTTC. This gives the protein CASTRGANYGYTF.

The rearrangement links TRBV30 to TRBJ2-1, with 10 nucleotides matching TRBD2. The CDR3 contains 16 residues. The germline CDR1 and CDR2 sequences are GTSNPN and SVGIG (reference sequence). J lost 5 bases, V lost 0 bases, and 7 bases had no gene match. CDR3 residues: CAWSVPLAGANNEQFF. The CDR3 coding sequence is TGTGCCTGGAGTGTACCGCTAGCGGGGGCCAACAATGAGCAGTTCTTC.

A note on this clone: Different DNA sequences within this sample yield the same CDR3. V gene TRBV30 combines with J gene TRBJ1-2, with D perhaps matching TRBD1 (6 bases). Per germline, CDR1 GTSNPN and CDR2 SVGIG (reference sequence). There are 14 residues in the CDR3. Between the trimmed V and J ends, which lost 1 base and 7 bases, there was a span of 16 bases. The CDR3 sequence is CAWSERGLRGGYTF. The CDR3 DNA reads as TGTGCCTGGAGTGAACGGGGGCTGCGGGGTGGCTACACCTTC.

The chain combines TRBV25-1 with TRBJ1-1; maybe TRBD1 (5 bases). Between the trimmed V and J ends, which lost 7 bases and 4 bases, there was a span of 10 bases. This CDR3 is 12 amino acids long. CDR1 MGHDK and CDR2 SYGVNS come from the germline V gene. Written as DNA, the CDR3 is TGTGCCAGCACCCCAGGGAGCACTGAAGCTTTCTTT. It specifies CASTPGSTEAFF.

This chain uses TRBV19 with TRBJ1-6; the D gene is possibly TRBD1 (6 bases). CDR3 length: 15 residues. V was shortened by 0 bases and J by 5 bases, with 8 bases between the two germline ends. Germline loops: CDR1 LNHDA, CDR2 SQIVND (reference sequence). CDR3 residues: CASSIDRGNNSPLHF. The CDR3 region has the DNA TGTGCCAGTAGTATAGACAGGGGTAATAATTCACCCCTCCACTTT.

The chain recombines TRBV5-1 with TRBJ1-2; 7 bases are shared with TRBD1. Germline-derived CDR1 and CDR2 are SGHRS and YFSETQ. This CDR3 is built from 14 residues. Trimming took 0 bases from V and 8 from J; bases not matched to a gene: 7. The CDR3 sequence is CASSLDRGGRGYTF. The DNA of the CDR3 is TGCGCCAGCAGCTTGGACAGGGGAGGAAGAGGCTACACCTTC.

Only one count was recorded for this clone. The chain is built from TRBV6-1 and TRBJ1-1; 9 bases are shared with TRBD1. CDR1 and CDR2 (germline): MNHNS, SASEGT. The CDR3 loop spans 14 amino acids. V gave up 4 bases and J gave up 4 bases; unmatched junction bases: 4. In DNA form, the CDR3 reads TGTGCCAGCAGTGCGCGACAGGGGGGCACTGAAGCTTTCTTT. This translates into CASSARQGGTEAFF.

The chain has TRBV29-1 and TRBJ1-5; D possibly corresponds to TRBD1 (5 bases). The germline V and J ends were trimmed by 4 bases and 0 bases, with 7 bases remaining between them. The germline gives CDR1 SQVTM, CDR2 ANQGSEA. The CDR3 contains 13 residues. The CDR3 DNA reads TGCAGCGTTGGACAGAATAGCAATCAGCCCCAGCATTTT. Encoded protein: CSVGQNSNQPQHF. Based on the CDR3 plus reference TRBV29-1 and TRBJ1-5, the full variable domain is SAVISQKPSRDICQRGTSLTIQCQVDSQVTMMFWYRQQPGQSLTLIATANQGSEATYESGFVIDKFPISRPNLTFSTLTVSNMSPEDSSIYLCSVGQNSNQPQHFGDGTRLSIL.

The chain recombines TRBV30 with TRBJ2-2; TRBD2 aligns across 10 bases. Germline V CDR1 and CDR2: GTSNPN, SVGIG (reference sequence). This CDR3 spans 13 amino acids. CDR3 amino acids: CALAGANTGELFF. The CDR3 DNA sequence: TGTGCTCTAGCGGGGGCCAACACCGGGGAGCTGTTTTTT.

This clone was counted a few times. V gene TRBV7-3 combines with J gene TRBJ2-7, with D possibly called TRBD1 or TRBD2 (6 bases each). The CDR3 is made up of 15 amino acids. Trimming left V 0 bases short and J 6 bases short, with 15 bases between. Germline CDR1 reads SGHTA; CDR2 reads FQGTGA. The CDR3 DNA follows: TGTGCCAGCAGCTTAACTGGGGGGCTTCGAGGCGAGCAGTACTTC. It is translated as CASSLTGGLRGEQYF. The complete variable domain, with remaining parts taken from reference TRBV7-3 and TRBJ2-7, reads GAGVSQTPSNKVTEKGKYVELRCDPISGHTALYWYRQSLGQGPEFLIYFQGTGAADDSGLPNDRFFAVRPEGSVSTLKIQRTERGDSAVYLCASSLTGGLRGEQYFGPGTRLTVT.